The 22 T cell receptor beta chains presented below share a single source sample, sequenced in a study of T cells after yellow fever vaccination. TCRdb analysed the 5' RACE reads with MiXCR anew, one entry per CDR3 protein. Found here are hundreds of thousands of distinct CDR3 sequences, 10% to 15% of them singletons; the top ten hold under 15%. Sequencing was performed on PBMCs, taken on the day of the yellow fever booster vaccination. The receptor source for this set is a man aged 25-40 years who received the YFV17D yellow fever vaccine.

The rearrangement links TRBV29-1 to TRBJ2-1; 12 bases match TRBD2. V shed 7 bases, J shed 8 bases, and the junction held 6 bases outside the gene matches. CDR3 length: 13 amino acids. Germline V gives CDR1 SQVTM, CDR2 ANQGSEA. The CDR3: CSAPGLAGYEQFF. In DNA, the CDR3 is TGCAGCGCTCCGGGACTAGCGGGTTATGAGCAGTTCTTC.

This chain joins TRBV27 and TRBJ2-7; 10 nucleotides line up with TRBD2. The CDR3 covers 16 residues. The junction had 14 bases not matched to a gene; V was cut back by 6 bases and J by 6 bases. Germline lookup yields CDR1 MNHEY and CDR2 SMNVEV (reference sequence). CDR3 sequence reads: CASSPDIAGGGFEQYF. The DNA of the CDR3 is TGTGCCAGCAGCCCTGATATAGCGGGGGGAGGCTTCGAGCAGTACTTC.

The chain has TRBV6-5 and TRBJ2-2; D is perhaps TRBD2 (5 bases). Trimming removed 2 bases from V and 1 base from J, with 5 bases in between. The length of the CDR3 is 14 residues. From germline, CDR1 is MNHEY and CDR2 SVGAGI. In nucleotides, the CDR3 is TGTGCCAGCAGTTACGGGAGGAACACCGGGGAGCTGTTTTTT. It yields the protein CASSYGRNTGELFF.

Only a few counts were recorded for this clonotype. The chain combines TRBV20-1 with TRBJ2-7, with TRBD1 matching over 9 bases. CDR3 length: 13 amino acids. After removal of 5 bases from V and 5 bases from J, the junction contained 7 bases not matched to a gene. Germline V gives CDR1 DFQATT, CDR2 SNEGSKA (reference sequence). The CDR3 DNA follows: TGCAGTGCTGACGGGGACAGGGTTGACGAGCAGTACTTC. Its protein is CSADGDRVDEQYF.

The chain recombines TRBV6-1 with TRBJ1-4, with 7 positions matching TRBD1. V lost 6 bases to trimming and J lost 5 bases; unmatched junction nucleotides: 6. CDR1 MNHNS and CDR2 SASEGT come from the germline V gene. The CDR3 extends over 14 amino acids. CDR3 bases: TGTGCCAGCAGCAACAGGGGAGGGAATGAAAAACTGTTTTTT. It translates to CASSNRGGNEKLFF.

This clonotype was found a few times. The V call is TRBV7-9, the J call TRBJ1-1; TRBD1 aligns across 7 bases. Germline CDR1 SEHNR, CDR2 FQNEAQ (reference sequence). The junction had 4 bases not matched to a gene; V was cut back by 5 bases and J by 4 bases. This CDR3 contains 13 residues. CDR3 in DNA: TGTGCCAGCAGCAACGCAGGGGGCACTGAAGCTTTCTTT. This encodes CASSNAGGTEAFF.

This clonotype appeared a few times. The CDR3 protein is CSAGRPGARANEQFF. The DNA of the CDR3 is TGCAGTGCAGGAAGGCCAGGGGCGCGAGCCAATGAGCAGTTCTTC. The V call is TRBV20-1, the J call TRBJ2-1; perhaps TRBD1 as D (6 bases). The germline V gene encodes CDR1 DFQATT and CDR2 SNEGSKA (reference sequence). V was shortened by 6 bases and J by 6 bases, with 21 bases between the two germline ends. This CDR3 is 15 amino acids long.

In the case of this clonotype: Its ends do not fully match the called genes, so a read error is possible. The CDR3 sequence: CASTQYRRGLASLGQYF. The DNA of the CDR3 is TGTGCTAGCACCCAATACCGAAGGGGACTAGCGTCTCTGGGGCAGTACTTC. The chain employs TRBV7-7 and TRBJ2-7, with 10 bases identical to TRBD2. This CDR3 has 17 amino acids. Per the germline V gene, CDR1 is SSHAT and CDR2 is FNYEAQ (reference sequence).

The table lists this clonotype with a few counts. The chain uses TRBV6-2 or TRBV6-3 and TRBJ2-7, with D perhaps matching TRBD1 (5 bases). Trimming took off 7 bases at V and 12 bases at J, with 7 bases between the two ends. The germline gives CDR1 MNHEY, CDR2 SVGEGT. The CDR3 sequence is 8 residues long. This CDR3 reads CASNRLYF. The CDR3 coding sequence is TGTGCCAGCAACAGGCTGTACTTC.

The chain carries TRBV2 and TRBJ2-5; possibly TRBD1 or TRBD2 for D (5 bases each). Per germline, CDR1 SNHLY and CDR2 FYNNEI. V lost 8 bases and J lost 3, with 22 bases in between. The CDR3 runs to 16 residues. The CDR3 here is CASGQARQTIKETQYF. CDR3 coding DNA: TGTGCCAGCGGTCAGGCGCGACAGACTATTAAAGAGACCCAGTACTTC.

A few counts support this clonotype. V gene TRBV20-1 combines with J gene TRBJ2-7, with 10 bases matching TRBD2. Germline trimming cut 1 base from V and 9 bases from J; bases unmatched to any gene: 9. Germline CDR1 reads DFQATT; CDR2 reads SNEGSKA (reference sequence). This CDR3 contains 14 residues. CDR3 nucleotides: TGCAGTGCTAGAGGAGCGGGAGGGGGTTTGGGGCAGTACTTC. This translates into CSARGAGGGLGQYF.

The gene calls are TRBV19 and TRBJ1-6; TRBD1 might be the D (5 bases). CDR1 LNHDA and CDR2 SQIVND come from the germline V gene (reference sequence). This CDR3 has 14 residues. Trimming removed 3 bases from V and 8 bases from J, with 11 bases in between. This CDR3 is CASSIGGSDSPLHF. Here the CDR3 DNA reads TGTGCCAGTAGTATTGGGGGATCGGATTCACCCCTCCACTTT.

This clonotype was counted only a few times. This chain uses TRBV24-1 with TRBJ2-1; a weak D match, TRBD2 (6 bases). The germline V and J ends were trimmed by 2 bases and 6 bases, with 16 bases remaining between them. Germline values: CDR1 KGHDR, CDR2 SFDVKD. The CDR3 is 16 amino acids. The CDR3 region is CATSDSGAGLLNEQFF. CDR3 sequence (DNA): TGTGCCACCAGTGATTCTGGAGCGGGCCTCCTCAATGAGCAGTTCTTC.

V usage is TRBV12-3 or TRBV12-4 and J usage is TRBJ2-1; the match to TRBD2 covers 12 bases. Trimming at V came to 3 bases and at J to 8 bases, leaving 8 bases not matched to a gene. The CDR3 contains 16 residues. The DNA of the CDR3 is TGTGCCAGCAGTTTCTTCCTCCTAGCGGGAGGGGATGAGCAGTTCTTC. The encoded protein is CASSFFLLAGGDEQFF.

This clonotype appeared a few times. The V gene is TRBV15, the J gene TRBJ1-6; D perhaps matches TRBD1 (6 bases). The ends were cut back, 1 base at V and 0 bases at J, with 13 bases in the middle. The CDR3 extends over 18 amino acids. Germline values: CDR1 LNHNV, CDR2 YYDKDF (reference sequence). CDR3 residues: CATSRVGGEGSYNSPLHF. The CDR3 DNA reads as TGTGCCACCAGCAGAGTGGGGGGCGAAGGCTCCTATAATTCACCCCTCCACTTT.

V gene TRBV29-1 combines with J gene TRBJ2-5, with D unresolved. Germline V gene data show CDR1 as SQVTM and CDR2 as ANQGSEA. The CDR3 contains 12 residues. Trimming stripped 4 bases from V and 5 bases from J, with 11 bases between. The CDR3 loop is CSVVVLGETQYF. The CDR3, as DNA: TGCAGCGTTGTGGTTCTCGGGGAGACCCAGTACTTC.

This clonotype was detected a few times. The J gene is TRBJ2-1, the V gene TRBV7-3; 12 bases map to TRBD2. J was trimmed by 9 bases and V by 5 bases; bases with no gene match: 8. CDR3 length equals 15 residues. CDR1 and CDR2 from the germline V gene are SGHTA and FQGTGA. The CDR3 sequence: CASSLGLAGTGEQFF. CDR3 DNA sequence: TGTGCCAGCAGCCTTGGACTAGCGGGAACGGGTGAGCAGTTCTTC.

The chain employs TRBV30 and TRBJ2-2; the match to TRBD1 covers 7 bases. Germline trimming cut 3 bases from V and 4 bases from J; bases unmatched to any gene: 5. Germline assignment: CDR1 GTSNPN and CDR2 SVGIG (reference sequence). The CDR3 loop spans 14 amino acids. The CDR3 reads CAWRRQGSTGELFF. Written as DNA, the CDR3 is TGTGCCTGGAGAAGACAGGGCAGCACCGGGGAGCTGTTTTTT.

This clonotype was picked up many times. The genes are TRBV14 and TRBJ2-1; 7 bases are shared with TRBD1. The junction had 18 bases not matched to a gene; V was cut back by 1 base and J by 6 bases. This CDR3 spans 19 amino acids. The germline CDR1 and CDR2 sequences are SGHDN and FVKESK. The CDR3 DNA reads as TGTGCCAGCAGCCAAGGGGACAGACGAGTAACCCGGTGGGGCAATGAGCAGTTCTTC. Encoded protein: CASSQGDRRVTRWGNEQFF.

This clonotype was recorded a few times. The chain carries TRBV7-8 and TRBJ2-7; 8 bases match TRBD2. Unmatched junction bases numbered 14, after V lost 7 bases and J lost 6 bases. Germline CDR1 and CDR2: SGHVS and FQNEAQ. This CDR3 has 15 residues. The CDR3 DNA reads as TGTGCCAGCACCAAAGGTCTAGCGGGTATATTCGAGCAGTACTTC. It yields the protein CASTKGLAGIFEQYF.

With respect to this clonotype: One end of the junction is discordant with germline, which a read error may explain. The rearrangement links TRBV12-3 or TRBV12-4 to TRBJ2-5; D may match TRBD1 or TRBD2 (5 bases each). The CDR3 spans 13 residues. The CDR3 is CASSLGEPRTQYF. The DNA of the CDR3 is TGTGCCAGCAGCTTAGGGGAGCCCCGGACCCAGTACTTC.

This clonotype was detected only a few times. V gene TRBV7-2 combines with J gene TRBJ2-7, with TRBD1 as a possible D gene (6 bases). V was clipped by 8 bases and J by 5 bases, with 19 bases between them. Germline CDR1 is SGHTA and CDR2 is FQGNSA. The CDR3 has 14 residues. This CDR3 is CASADRRHGDEQYF. CDR3 DNA sequence: TGTGCCAGCGCTGACAGGAGGCATGGGGACGAGCAGTACTTC.